The clone carrying this TCR beta chain was seen just once. The CDR3 is 15 amino acids. J was trimmed by 6 bases and V by 5 bases; bases with no gene match: 7. Germline values: CDR1 SEHNR, CDR2 FQNEAQ (reference sequence). The data were obtained in a study of cytomegalovirus exposure and HLA in healthy donors. The PCR had 60 Vbeta and 13 Jbeta primers. Measured with immunoSEQ multiplex PCR; TCRdb has only the in-frame clones, and not every one. Of 150,000 to 200,000 clones listed, roughly 80% are singletons. The sequenced material came from PBMCs. The sequence was collected from a female donor in good health and CMV-seronegative. V gene TRBV7-9 combines with J gene TRBJ1-4; the match to TRBD1 covers 9 bases. The CDR3 sequence is CASSQGDRAYEKLFF. CDR3 DNA: TGTGCCAGCAGCCAGGGGGACAGGGCGTATGAAAAACTGTTTTTT.